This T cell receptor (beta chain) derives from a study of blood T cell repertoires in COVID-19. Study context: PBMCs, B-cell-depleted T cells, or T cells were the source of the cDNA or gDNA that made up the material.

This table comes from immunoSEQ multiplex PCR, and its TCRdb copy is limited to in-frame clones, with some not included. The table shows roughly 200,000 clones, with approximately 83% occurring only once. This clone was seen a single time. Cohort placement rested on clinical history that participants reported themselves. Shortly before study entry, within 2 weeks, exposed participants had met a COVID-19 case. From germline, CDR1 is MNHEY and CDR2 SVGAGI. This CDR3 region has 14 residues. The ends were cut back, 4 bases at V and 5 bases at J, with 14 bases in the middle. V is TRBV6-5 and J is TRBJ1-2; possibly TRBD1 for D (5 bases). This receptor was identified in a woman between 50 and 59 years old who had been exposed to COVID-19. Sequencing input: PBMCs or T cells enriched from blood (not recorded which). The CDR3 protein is CASSSISGTYGYTF. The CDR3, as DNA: TGTGCCAGCAGTTCAATATCCGGGACTTATGGCTACACCTTC.